This TCR beta chain is drawn from a study of long-term antiretroviral therapy in people with HIV. Study results and limitations: The study found narrower CDR3 length ranges in HIV repertoires than in controls. Within the repertoire, clones expanded before ART were dominant at all time points. Viral resistance, ART adherence and therapy changes all lacked available data.

CDR3 size: 12 residues. The V gene lost 4 bases and the J gene lost 9 bases, with 12 bases spanning the gap. The germline CDR1 and CDR2 sequences are SEHNR and FQNEAQ (reference sequence). On this clone itself: Its antigen is still unknown.

Specimens retained 1-10 million cryopreserved PBMC preceding DNA extraction. The assay, immunoSEQ v3.0, was run at survey level. Clones were sequenced by immunoSEQ multiplex PCR, and TCRdb holds only the in-frame ones, with some missing. The repertoire holds about 41,000 clones, with about 94% as singletons. The receptor comes from a man aged 25-45 years with HIV. The chain employs TRBV7-9 and TRBJ1-1, with TRBD1 as a possible D gene (6 bases). Sequences were derived from unsorted PBMCs, sampled 9 to 9.5 years after starting antiretroviral therapy. This chain's CDR3 is CASSSTGLQAFF. CDR3 DNA sequence: TGTGCCAGCAGCTCCACAGGGCTACAAGCTTTCTTT.